The present T cell receptor beta chain was sequenced within a study of blood T cell repertoires in COVID-19. Overall study: Both acute and convalescent COVID-19 samples were obtained from the United States, Italy and Spain. In each case, the material was cDNA or gDNA derived from T cells, B-cell-depleted T cells, or PBMCs.

Original analysis: Estimated nucleated cell counts came from reference gene primer amplification. The assay was immunoSEQ multiplex PCR, and TCRdb's table has in-frame clones only and misses some. That table gives V, J and clone size, and the DNA gave D and trimming. In the table there are 90,000 to 130,000 clones, approximately 79% of which are singletons. The germline CDR1 and CDR2 sequences are LGHNA and YSLEER. The CDR3 is 17 residues long. The V segment lost 1 base and the J segment 2 bases; nucleotides outside the gene matches: 10. The V gene is TRBV4-3, the J gene TRBJ1-1; 7 bases fit TRBD1. The sample was peripheral blood. The TCR comes from a woman at least 80 years old with active or convalescent COVID-19. The CDR3 protein is CASSQAPGDSLNTEAFF. CDR3 bases: TGCGCCAGCAGCCAAGCACCCGGGGACAGCCTAAACACTGAAGCTTTCTTT.